This T cell receptor (beta chain) was obtained from a study of T-cell reconstitution after alpha-beta-depleted transplantation in children. Findings and caveats of the study: The study reportedly traced alpha-beta T cells about two months after transplant to several hundred expanded graft clones. One year after transplant, T-cell counts and diversity came mostly from newly produced T cells. Surviving thymic progenitors and recipient T cells were the source of high TCRbeta diversity at day 60 in some patients.

Only a few counts were recorded for this clonotype. Its antigen is unidentified. For TCRbeta, the library was prepared with unique molecular identifiers. TCRdb re-called the PCR reads through MiXCR, storing one row per CDR3 protein. The sample contains about 580,000 distinct CDR3 sequences, around 23% of which appear only once. The sequence was collected from a boy under three years old who had a stem cell transplant for acute myeloid leukemia, so the T cells may come from the graft donor. Material: PBMCs, mostly from graft donor cells, obtained 360 days after TCRalphabeta/CD19-depleted stem cell transplant.

The CDR3, as DNA: TGTGCCAGCAGTTTATTCTTGGGGACAGCGACTAACTATGGCTACACCTTC. Translating it yields CASSLFLGTATNYGYTF. The J gene is TRBJ1-2, the V gene TRBV27; TRBD1 matches at 7 bases. The CDR3 loop spans 17 amino acids. Per the germline V gene, CDR1 is MNHEY and CDR2 is SMNVEV (reference sequence). V shed 1 base, J shed 0 bases, and the junction held 8 bases outside the gene matches.